The TCR beta chain described here comes from a study of cytomegalovirus exposure and HLA in healthy donors. About the research overall: An earlier analysis identified 117 million unique TCR beta sequences in approximately 170 million T cells.

This clone was recorded a few times. Antigen specificity is unknown. Between the trimmed V and J ends, which lost 5 bases and 2 bases, there was a span of 10 bases. Germline CDR1 reads LNHDA; CDR2 reads SQIVND (reference sequence). This CDR3 has 14 amino acids. Findings of the study overall: Trimming of TCR beta V- and J-genes showed a link, identified in a later analysis, to a missense DCLRE1C variant. Indistinguishable V segments, including TRBV6-2 and TRBV6-3, were excluded. Specific recognition of CMV antigens was confirmed in vitro for a few chains (all CMV-associated).

PCR employed 60 Vbeta and 13 Jbeta primers. TCRdb's table, derived via immunoSEQ multiplex PCR, lists solely in-frame clones and lacks some. Among 130,000 to 150,000 clones listed, 79% were seen once. This sequence originates from a woman aged 40-49 years in good health and CMV-seropositive. The V gene is TRBV19, the J gene TRBJ1-5; D possibly corresponds to TRBD1 (6 bases). Sequencing was carried out using PBMCs. The chain's CDR3 is CASSPDSRNQPQHF. The CDR3 DNA is TGTGCCAGTAGTCCGGACAGCCGCAATCAGCCCCAGCATTTT.